One T cell receptor beta chain is described in this entry. The antigen is undetermined. Trimming pared 3 bases from V and 7 bases from J, leaving 13 bases between. The CDR3 consists of 13 residues. Per the germline V gene, CDR1 is GTSNPN and CDR2 is SVGIG (reference sequence). The data were taken from a study of cytomegalovirus exposure and HLA in healthy donors. PCR was performed using 60 Vbeta and 13 Jbeta primers. Only in-frame clones appear in the TCRdb table, and some are missing; sequencing was by immunoSEQ multiplex PCR. This sample has just under 250,000 clones, with 82% found just once. Whole-study findings and limits: Later findings reportedly placed an Asian-associated ancestry cluster below the approximately 700-donor mean for N-insertions.

This sequence originates from a middle-aged woman in good health and CMV-seropositive. The sample comprised PBMCs. This chain uses TRBV30 with TRBJ1-5; the D is unclear. The CDR3 protein is CAWRERRDQPQHF. The CDR3, as DNA: TGTGCCTGGAGGGAGAGACGAGACCAGCCCCAGCATTTT.